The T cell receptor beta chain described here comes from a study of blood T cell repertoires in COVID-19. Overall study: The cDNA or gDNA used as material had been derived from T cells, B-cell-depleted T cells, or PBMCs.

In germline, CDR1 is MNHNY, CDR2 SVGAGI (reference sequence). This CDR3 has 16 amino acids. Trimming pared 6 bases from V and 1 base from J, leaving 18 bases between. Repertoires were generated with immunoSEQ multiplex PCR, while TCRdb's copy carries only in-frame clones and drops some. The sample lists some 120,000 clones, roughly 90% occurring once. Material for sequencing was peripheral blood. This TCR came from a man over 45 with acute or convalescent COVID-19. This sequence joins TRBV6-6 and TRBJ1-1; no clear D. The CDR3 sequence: CASRNFDGYGNTEAFF. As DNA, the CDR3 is TGTGCCAGCAGAAATTTTGACGGGTATGGGAACACTGAAGCTTTCTTT.